This TCR beta chain comes out of a study of shared clonotypes between healthy human individuals. General observations from the study: Rarefaction showed that sequencing of sorted subsets was incomplete (despite large depth).

Per the germline V gene, CDR1 is SEHNR and CDR2 is FQNEAQ (reference sequence). V lost 5 bases and J lost 4; bases outside the gene matches: 4. This CDR3 contains 13 residues. To note about this clone: The antigen remains unidentified.

Naive CD8 cells lacked CD45RO, underwent positive selection for CCR7 and left out terminally differentiated effector memory CD45RA+ cells. The DNA input per sorted-subset replicate PCR was 150 to 200 ng, corresponding to some 33,000 T cell genomes. Profiling relied on immunoSEQ multiplex PCR, and the TCRdb table lists in-frame clones only, not all of them. Among 1.5 million to 2.5 million clones listed, approximately 95% were seen once. Source material: naive CD8+ T cells sorted from blood. This chain joins TRBV7-9 and TRBJ1-1; TRBD1 matches 7 bases. This TCR came from a man between 18 and 35 years old in good health. CDR3 DNA sequence: TGTGCCAGCAGCGCCTCAGGGGGCACTGAAGCTTTCTTT. Translated: CASSASGGTEAFF. The variable domain in full, with the rest retrieved from reference TRBV7-9 and TRBJ1-1, is DTGVSQNPRHKITKRGQNVTFRCDPISEHNRLYWYRQTLGQGPEFLTYFQNEAQLEKSRLLSDRFSAERPKGSFSTLEIQRTEQGDSAMYLCASSASGGTEAFFGQGTRLTVV.